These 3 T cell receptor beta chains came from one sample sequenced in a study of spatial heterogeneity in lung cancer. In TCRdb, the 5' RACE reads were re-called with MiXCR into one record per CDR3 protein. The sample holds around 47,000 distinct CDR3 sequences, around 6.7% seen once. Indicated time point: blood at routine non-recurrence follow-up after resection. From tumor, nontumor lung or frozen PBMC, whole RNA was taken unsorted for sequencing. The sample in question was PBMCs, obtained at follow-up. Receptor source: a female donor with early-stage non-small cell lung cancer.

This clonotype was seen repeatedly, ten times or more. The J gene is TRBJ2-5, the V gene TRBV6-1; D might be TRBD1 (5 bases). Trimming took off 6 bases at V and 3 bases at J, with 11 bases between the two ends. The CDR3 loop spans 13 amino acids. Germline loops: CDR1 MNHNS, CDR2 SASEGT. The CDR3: CASRVNRKETQYF. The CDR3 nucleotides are TGTGCCAGCAGAGTGAACAGGAAAGAGACCCAGTACTTC.

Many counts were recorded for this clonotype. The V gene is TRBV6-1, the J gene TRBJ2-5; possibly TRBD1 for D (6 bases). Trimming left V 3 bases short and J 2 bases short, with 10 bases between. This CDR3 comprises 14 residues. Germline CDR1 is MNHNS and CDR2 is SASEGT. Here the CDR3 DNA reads TGTGCCAGCAGTGATCCCGACAGGCAAGAGACCCAGTACTTC. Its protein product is CASSDPDRQETQYF.

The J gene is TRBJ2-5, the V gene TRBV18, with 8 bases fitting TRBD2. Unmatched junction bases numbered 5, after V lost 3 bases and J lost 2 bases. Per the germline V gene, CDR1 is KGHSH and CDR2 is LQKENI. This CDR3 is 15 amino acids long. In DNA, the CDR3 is TGTGCCAGCTCACCGTATGCGGGGGGTCAAGAGACCCAGTACTTC. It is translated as CASSPYAGGQETQYF.